The source of this T cell receptor (beta chain) is a study of blood T cell repertoires in COVID-19. Study overall: COVID-19 samples collected from the United States, Italy and Spain covered acute and convalescent phases. Sample material is recorded as cDNA or gDNA derived from T cells, B-cell-depleted T cells, or PBMCs.

V was shortened by 7 bases and J by 7 bases, with 11 bases between the two germline ends. This CDR3 contains 13 residues. The V gene's germline CDR1 is SNHLY and CDR2 FYNNEI. The protocol was immunoSEQ multiplex PCR, while the TCRdb copy is restricted to in-frame clones and leaves out a portion. The data hold about 300,000 clones, with around nine tenths observed a single time. The sequenced sample consisted of peripheral blood. The V call is TRBV2, the J call TRBJ1-6; TRBD1 is a possible D gene (5 bases). This clonotype was obtained from a man between 65 and 85 years old with acute or convalescent COVID-19. The CDR3 DNA reads TGTGCCAGCAAGATAGGGGCGAATTCACCCCTCCACTTT. It encodes CASKIGANSPLHF. Using reference TRBV2 and TRBJ1-6 for the parts outside the CDR3, the full variable domain is EPEVTQTPSHQVTQMGQEVILRCVPISNHLYFYWYRQILGQKVEFLVSFYNNEISEKSEIFDDQFSVERPDGSNFTLKIRSTKLEDSAMYFCASKIGANSPLHFGNGTRLTVT.